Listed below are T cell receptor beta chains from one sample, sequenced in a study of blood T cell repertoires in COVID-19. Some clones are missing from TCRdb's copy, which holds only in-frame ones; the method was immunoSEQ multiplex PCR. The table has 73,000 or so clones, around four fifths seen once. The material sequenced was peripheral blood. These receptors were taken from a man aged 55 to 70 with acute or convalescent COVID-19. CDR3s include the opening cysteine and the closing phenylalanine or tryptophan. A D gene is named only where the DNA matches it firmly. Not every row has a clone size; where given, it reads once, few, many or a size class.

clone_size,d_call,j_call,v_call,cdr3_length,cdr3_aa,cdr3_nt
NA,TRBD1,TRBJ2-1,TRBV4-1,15,CASSQPGQTYNEQFF,TGCGCCAGCAGCCAACCGGGACAGACCTACAATGAGCAGTTCTTC
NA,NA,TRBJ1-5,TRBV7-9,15,CASSPQGNNNQPQHF,TGTGCCAGCAGCCCTCAGGGGAATAACAATCAGCCCCAGCATTTT
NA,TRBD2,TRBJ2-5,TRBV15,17,CATSRVPAGGGAETQYF,TGTGCCACCAGCAGAGTCCCCGCTGGCGGGGGGGCAGAGACCCAGTACTTC
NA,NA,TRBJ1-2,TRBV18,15,CASSPQGGDHYGYTF,TGTGCCAGCTCACCCCAGGGAGGGGACCACTATGGCTACACCTTC
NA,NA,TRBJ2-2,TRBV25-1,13,CASSDQNTGELFF,TGTGCCAGCAGTGATCAAAACACCGGGGAGCTGTTTTTT
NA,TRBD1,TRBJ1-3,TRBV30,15,CAWRGGTGGGNTIYF,TGTGCCTGGAGAGGAGGGACAGGGGGAGGAAACACCATATATTTT
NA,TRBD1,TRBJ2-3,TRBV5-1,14,CASSRDRATDTQYF,TGCGCCAGCAGCCGGGACAGGGCCACAGATACGCAGTATTTT
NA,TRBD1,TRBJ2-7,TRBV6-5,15,CASRTGQAPSYEQYF,TGTGCCAGCAGGACCGGACAGGCGCCCTCCTACGAGCAGTACTTC
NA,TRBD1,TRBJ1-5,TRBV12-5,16,CASGFEGQALDQPQHF,TGTGCTAGTGGTTTCGAGGGACAGGCTCTAGATCAGCCCCAGCATTTT
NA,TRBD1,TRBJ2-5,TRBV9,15,CASSAEGAVQETQYF,TGTGCCAGCAGCGCCGAGGGGGCAGTCCAAGAGACCCAGTACTTC
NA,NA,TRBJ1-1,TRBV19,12,CASEISGTEAFF,TGTGCCAGTGAGATCAGCGGGACAGAAGCTTTCTTT
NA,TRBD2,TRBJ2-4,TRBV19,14,CASSINSGVNIQYF,TGTGCCAGTAGTATAAACAGCGGGGTGAACATTCAGTACTTC
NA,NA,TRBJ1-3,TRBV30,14,CAWRGRDVRNTIYF,TGTGCCTGGAGGGGGAGGGACGTTAGAAACACCATATATTTT
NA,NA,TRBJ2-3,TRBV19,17,CASSIGLRGEVSDTQYF,TGTGCCAGTAGTATAGGCCTCAGGGGGGAAGTTTCAGATACGCAGTATTTT
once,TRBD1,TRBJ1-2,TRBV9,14,CASSGSTGTYGYTF,TGTGCCAGCAGCGGGTCGACAGGGACCTATGGCTACACCTTC
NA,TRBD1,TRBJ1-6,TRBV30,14,CAWSVDRGASPLHF,TGTGCCTGGAGTGTAGACAGGGGGGCCTCACCCCTCCACTTT
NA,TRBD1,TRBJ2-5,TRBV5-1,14,CASSSGTGGETQYF,TGCGCCAGCAGCTCCGGGACAGGGGGGGAGACCCAGTACTTC
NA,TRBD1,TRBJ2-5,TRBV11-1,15,CASSLGGQGAETQYF,TGTGCCAGCAGCTTAGGTGGACAGGGGGCCGAGACCCAGTACTTC
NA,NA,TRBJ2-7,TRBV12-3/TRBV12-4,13,CASSLAGLYEQYF,TGTGCCAGCAGTTTAGCGGGGCTCTACGAGCAGTACTTC
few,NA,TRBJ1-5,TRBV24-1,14,CATRAGDGNQPQHF,TGTGCCACCAGGGCGGGGGACGGGAATCAGCCCCAGCATTTT
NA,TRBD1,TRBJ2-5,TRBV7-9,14,CASSTTGGFETQYF,TGTGCCAGCAGCACGACAGGGGGTTTTGAGACCCAGTACTTC
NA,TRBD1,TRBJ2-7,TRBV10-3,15,CAITPQPGQGNEQYF,TGTGCCATCACCCCTCAACCGGGACAGGGGAACGAGCAGTACTTC
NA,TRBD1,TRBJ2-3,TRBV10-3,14,CAITTQGGSDTQYF,TGTGCCATCACTACCCAAGGGGGCTCAGATACGCAGTATTTT